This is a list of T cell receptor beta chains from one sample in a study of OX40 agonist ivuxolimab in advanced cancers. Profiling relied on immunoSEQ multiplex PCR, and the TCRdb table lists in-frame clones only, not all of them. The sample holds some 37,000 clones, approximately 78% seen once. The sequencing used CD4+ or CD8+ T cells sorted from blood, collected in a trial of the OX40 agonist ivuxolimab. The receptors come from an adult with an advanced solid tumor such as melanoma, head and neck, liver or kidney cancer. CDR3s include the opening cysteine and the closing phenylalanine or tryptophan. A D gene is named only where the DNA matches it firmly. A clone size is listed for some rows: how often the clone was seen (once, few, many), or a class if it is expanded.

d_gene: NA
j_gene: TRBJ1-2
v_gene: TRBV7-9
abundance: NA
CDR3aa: CASSASGKGDGYTF
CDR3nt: TGTGCCAGCAGCGCATCAGGGAAGGGGGATGGCTACACCTTC

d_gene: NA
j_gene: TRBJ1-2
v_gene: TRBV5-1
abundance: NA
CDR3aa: CASSEVANYGYTF
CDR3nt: TGCGCCAGCAGTGAGGTTGCTAACTATGGCTACACCTTC

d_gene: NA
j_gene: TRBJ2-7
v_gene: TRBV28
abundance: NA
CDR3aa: CASLGGTNPNYEQYF
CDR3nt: TGTGCCTCTCTAGGGGGGACAAACCCCAACTACGAGCAGTACTTC

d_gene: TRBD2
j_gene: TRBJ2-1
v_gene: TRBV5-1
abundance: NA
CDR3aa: CASSLVASGLYNEQFF
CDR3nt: TGCGCCAGCAGCTTGGTGGCTAGCGGTCTCTACAATGAGCAGTTCTTC

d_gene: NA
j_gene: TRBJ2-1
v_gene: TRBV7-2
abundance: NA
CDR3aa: CASSTQAVYNEQFF
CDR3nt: TGTGCCAGCAGCACCCAAGCGGTATACAATGAGCAGTTCTTC

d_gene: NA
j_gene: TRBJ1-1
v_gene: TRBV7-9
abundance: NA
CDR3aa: CASSPPGAGKNTEAFF
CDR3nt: TGTGCCAGCAGCCCTCCCGGGGCAGGGAAGAACACTGAAGCTTTCTTT

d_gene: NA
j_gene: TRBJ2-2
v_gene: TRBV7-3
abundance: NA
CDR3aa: CASSLSGTGELFF
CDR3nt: TGTGCCAGCAGCTTAAGTGGCACCGGGGAGCTGTTTTTT

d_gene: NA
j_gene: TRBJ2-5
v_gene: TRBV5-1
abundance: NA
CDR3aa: CASSAGRAGETQYF
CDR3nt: TGCGCCAGCAGCGCCGGCCGGGCGGGAGAGACCCAGTACTTC

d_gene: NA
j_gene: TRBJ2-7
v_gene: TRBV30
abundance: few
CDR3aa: CAWSVPLWTAEQYF
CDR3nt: TGTGCCTGGAGTGTCCCTCTGTGGACAGCCGAGCAGTACTTC

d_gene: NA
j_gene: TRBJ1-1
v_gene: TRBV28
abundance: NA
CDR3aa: CASSPRGVTNTEAFF
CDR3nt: TGTGCCAGCAGCCCTAGGGGTGTGACGAACACTGAAGCTTTCTTT

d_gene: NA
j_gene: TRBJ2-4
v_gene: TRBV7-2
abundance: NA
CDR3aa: CASRAEIAKNIQYF
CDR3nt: TGTGCCAGCAGGGCGGAAATAGCCAAAAACATTCAGTACTTC

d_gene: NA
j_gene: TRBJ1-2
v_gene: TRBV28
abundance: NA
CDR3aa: CASSEKGDGYTF
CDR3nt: TGTGCCAGCAGCGAAAAAGGGGATGGCTACACCTTC

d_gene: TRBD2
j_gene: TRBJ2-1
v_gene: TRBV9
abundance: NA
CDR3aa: CASSGIAGGNNEQFF
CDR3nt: TGTGCCAGCAGCGGAATAGCGGGGGGGAACAATGAGCAGTTCTTC

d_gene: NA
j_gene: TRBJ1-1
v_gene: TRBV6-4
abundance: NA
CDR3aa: CASKGRGAFF
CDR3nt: TGTGCCAGCAAGGGCAGGGGAGCTTTCTTT

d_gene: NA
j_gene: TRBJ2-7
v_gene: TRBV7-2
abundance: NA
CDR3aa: CASSFSRAHEQYF
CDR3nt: TGTGCCAGCAGCTTCAGCAGGGCCCACGAGCAGTACTTC

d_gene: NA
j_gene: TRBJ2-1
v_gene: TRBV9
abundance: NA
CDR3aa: CASSFSESSYNEQFF
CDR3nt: TGTGCCAGCAGCTTTAGCGAGAGCTCCTACAATGAGCAGTTCTTC

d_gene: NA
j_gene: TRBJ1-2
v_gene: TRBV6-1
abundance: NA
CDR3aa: CASSERSRALLGYTF
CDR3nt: TGTGCCAGCAGTGAACGGAGCCGGGCCCTCTTAGGCTACACCTTC

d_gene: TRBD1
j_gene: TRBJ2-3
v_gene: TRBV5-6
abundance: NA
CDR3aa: CASSRQGVLDTQYF
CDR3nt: TGTGCCAGCAGCCGACAGGGGGTGTTAGATACGCAGTATTTT

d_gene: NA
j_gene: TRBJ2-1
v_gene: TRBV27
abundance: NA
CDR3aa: CASSFGVDNEQFF
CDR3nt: TGTGCCAGCAGTTTCGGGGTAGACAATGAGCAGTTCTTC

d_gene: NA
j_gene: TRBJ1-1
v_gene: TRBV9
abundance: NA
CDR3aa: CASSVQVNTEAFF
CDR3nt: TGTGCCAGCAGCGTGCAGGTGAACACTGAAGCTTTCTTT

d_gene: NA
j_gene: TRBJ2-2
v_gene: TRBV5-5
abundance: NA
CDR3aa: CASRLRGNTGELFF
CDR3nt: TGTGCCAGCAGACTTAGGGGTAACACCGGGGAGCTGTTTTTT

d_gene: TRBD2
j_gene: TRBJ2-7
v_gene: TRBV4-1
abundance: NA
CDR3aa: CASSRSLAGASYEQYF
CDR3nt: TGCGCCAGCAGCCGCTCCCTAGCGGGAGCTTCCTACGAGCAGTACTTC

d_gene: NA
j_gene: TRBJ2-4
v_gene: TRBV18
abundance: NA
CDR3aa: CASSPESLAKNIQYF
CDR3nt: TGTGCCAGCTCACCAGAATCACTAGCCAAAAACATTCAGTACTTC

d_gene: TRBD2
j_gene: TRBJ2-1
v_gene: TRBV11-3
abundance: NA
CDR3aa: CASSFSLAGMGEQFF
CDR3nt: TGTGCCAGCAGCTTCTCACTAGCGGGGATGGGTGAGCAGTTCTTC

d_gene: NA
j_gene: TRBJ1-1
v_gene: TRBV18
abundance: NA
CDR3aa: CASSDAGATEAFF
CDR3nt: TGTGCCAGCTCAGACGCGGGGGCCACTGAAGCTTTCTTT

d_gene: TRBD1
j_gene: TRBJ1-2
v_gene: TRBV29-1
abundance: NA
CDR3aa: CSVSGRGPDGYGYTF
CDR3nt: TGCAGCGTTTCGGGAAGGGGGCCGGATGGGTATGGCTACACCTTC

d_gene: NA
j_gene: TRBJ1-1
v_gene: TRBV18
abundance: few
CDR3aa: CASSELNTEAFF
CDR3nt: TGTGCCAGCTCAGAGTTGAACACTGAAGCTTTCTTT

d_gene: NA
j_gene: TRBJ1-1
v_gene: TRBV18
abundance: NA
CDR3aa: CASSPPMNTEAFF
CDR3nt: TGTGCCAGCTCACCACCGATGAACACTGAAGCTTTCTTT

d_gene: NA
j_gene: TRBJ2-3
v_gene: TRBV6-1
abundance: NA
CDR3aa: CASSEVRTGLRGDTQYF
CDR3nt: TGTGCCAGCAGTGAAGTTAGAACAGGCCTAAGGGGAGATACGCAGTATTTT

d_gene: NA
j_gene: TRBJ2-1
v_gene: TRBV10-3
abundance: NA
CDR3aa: CAISELGGSNEQFF
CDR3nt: TGTGCCATCAGTGAGTTAGGGGGGAGTAACGAGCAGTTCTTC

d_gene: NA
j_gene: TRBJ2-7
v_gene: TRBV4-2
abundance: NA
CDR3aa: CASSQDGQYSYEQYF
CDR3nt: TGTGCCAGCAGCCAAGATGGGCAGTACTCCTACGAGCAGTACTTC

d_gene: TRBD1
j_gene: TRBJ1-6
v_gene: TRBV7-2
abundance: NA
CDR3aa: CASSLAGQGRSPLHF
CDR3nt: TGTGCCAGCAGCTTAGCGGGACAGGGTCGGTCACCCCTCCACTTT

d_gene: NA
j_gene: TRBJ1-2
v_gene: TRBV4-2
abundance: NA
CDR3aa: CASSLEVVLAGYTF
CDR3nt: TGTGCCAGCAGCTTAGAGGTGGTATTGGCTGGCTACACCTTC

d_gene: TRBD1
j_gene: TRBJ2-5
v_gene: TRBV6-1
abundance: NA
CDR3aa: CAGHRGTETQYF
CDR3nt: TGTGCCGGCCACAGGGGGACAGAGACCCAGTACTTC

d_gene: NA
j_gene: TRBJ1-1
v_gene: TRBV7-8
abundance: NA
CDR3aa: CASSLLIGGGTEAFF
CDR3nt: TGTGCCAGCAGCTTATTGATCGGGGGGGGCACTGAAGCTTTCTTT

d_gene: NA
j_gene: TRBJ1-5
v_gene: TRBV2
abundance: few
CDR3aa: CASSADILDQPQHF
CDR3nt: TGTGCCAGCAGTGCCGACATTTTGGATCAGCCCCAGCATTTT

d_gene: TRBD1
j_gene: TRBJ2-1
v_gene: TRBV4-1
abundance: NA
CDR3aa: CASRDREPYNEQFF
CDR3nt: TGCGCCAGCAGGGACAGGGAGCCCTACAATGAGCAGTTCTTC

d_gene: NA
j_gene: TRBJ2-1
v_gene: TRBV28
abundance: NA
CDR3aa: CASSFAQGRSSYNEQFF
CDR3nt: TGTGCCAGCAGTTTTGCCCAGGGGAGGAGCTCCTACAATGAGCAGTTCTTC

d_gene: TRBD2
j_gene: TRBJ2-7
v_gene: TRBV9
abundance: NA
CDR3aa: CASSVAGGRYEQYF
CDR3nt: TGTGCCAGCAGCGTAGCGGGGGGGCGTTACGAGCAGTACTTC

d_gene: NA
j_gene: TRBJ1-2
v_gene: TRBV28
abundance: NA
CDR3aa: CASSSGRAYGYTF
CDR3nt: TGTGCCAGCAGTTCAGGGAGGGCCTATGGCTACACCTTC

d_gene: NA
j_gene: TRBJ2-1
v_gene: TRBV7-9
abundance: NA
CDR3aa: CASRAGDDNEQFF
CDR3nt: TGTGCCAGCAGGGCCGGGGATGACAATGAGCAGTTCTTC

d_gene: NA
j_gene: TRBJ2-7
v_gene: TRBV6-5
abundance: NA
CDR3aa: CASRDWSASYEQYF
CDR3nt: TGTGCCAGCAGGGATTGGTCAGCCTCCTACGAGCAGTACTTC

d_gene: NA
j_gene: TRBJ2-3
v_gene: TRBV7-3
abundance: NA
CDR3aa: CASSSDSYTDTQYF
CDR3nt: TGTGCCAGCAGCTCGGACAGCTACACAGATACGCAGTATTTT

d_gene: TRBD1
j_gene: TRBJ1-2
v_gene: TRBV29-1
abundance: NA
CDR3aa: CSVERDRGSYGYTF
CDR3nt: TGCAGCGTTGAAAGGGACAGGGGATCCTATGGCTACACCTTC

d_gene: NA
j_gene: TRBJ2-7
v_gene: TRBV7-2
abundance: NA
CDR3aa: CASSLTWQAYEQYF
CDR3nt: TGTGCCAGCAGCTTAACTTGGCAGGCCTACGAGCAGTACTTC

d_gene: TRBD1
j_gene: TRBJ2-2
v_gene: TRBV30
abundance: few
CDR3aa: CAWSAGQTAGELFF
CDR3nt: TGTGCCTGGAGTGCGGGACAGACGGCCGGGGAGCTGTTTTTT

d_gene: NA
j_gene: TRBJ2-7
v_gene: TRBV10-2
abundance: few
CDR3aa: CASSALSYEQYF
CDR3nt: TGCGCCAGCAGTGCTTTGTCCTACGAGCAGTACTTC

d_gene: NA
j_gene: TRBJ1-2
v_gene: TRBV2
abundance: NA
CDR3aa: CASSESGRGYTF
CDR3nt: TGTGCCAGCAGTGAATCGGGGAGAGGCTACACCTTC

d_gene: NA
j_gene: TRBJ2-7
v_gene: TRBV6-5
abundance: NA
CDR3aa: CASSERTSYEQYF
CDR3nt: TGTGCCAGCAGTGAAAGGACCTCCTACGAGCAGTACTTC

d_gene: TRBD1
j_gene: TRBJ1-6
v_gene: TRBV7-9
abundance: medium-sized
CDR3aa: CASSSGQGFYNSPLHF
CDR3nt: TGTGCCAGCAGCTCGGGACAGGGGTTTTATAATTCACCCCTCCACTTT

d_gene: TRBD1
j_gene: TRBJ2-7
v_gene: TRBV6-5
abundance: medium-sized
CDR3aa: CASSTPTGGSYEQYF
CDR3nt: TGTGCCAGCAGTACTCCGACAGGGGGCTCCTACGAGCAGTACTTC

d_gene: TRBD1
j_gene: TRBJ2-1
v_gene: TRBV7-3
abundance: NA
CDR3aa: CASSFGQGANEQFF
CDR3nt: TGTGCCAGCAGCTTCGGACAGGGGGCTAATGAGCAGTTCTTC

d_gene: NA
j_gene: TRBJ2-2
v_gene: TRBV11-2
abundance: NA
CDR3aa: CASSLYGTTMFGELFF
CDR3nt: TGTGCCAGCAGCTTATACGGGACCACCATGTTCGGGGAGCTGTTTTTT

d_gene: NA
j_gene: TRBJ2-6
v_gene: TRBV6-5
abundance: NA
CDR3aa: CASSSGNSGANVLTF
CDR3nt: TGTGCCAGCAGCTCAGGGAACTCTGGGGCCAACGTCCTGACTTTC

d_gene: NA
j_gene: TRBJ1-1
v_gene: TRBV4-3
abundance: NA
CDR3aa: CASSQAGQNTEAFF
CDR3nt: TGCGCCAGCAGCCAAGCGGGACAGAACACTGAAGCTTTCTTT